This T cell receptor (beta chain) came from a study of beta chain features in type 1 diabetes (dated by TCRdb to the late 2010s). With respect to the entire study: Patients and healthy donors did not differ in mean age, gender distribution, total cell number or subset yield. The study compared the TCRB repertoires of sorted circulating CD4+ T cell subsets in recently diagnosed type 1 diabetes patients with those in matched healthy donors. Across all samples, fewer than 110,000,000 sorted cells were examined, and cell number per subset correlated strongly with RNA yield. Regulatory and stem cell-like memory subsets were obtained from only 8 patients and about eight healthy donors, while naive and central memory subsets were obtained from all 30 or so donors. Study-level results and caveats: Fewer insertions and more nucleotide deletions at VDJ recombination sites were observed in patients with type 1 diabetes, implying thymic rearrangement abnormalities. HLA sub-analyses involved small numbers of individuals, so any influence of HLA type on TCRB rearrangement remained unresolved. Because cDNA rather than genomic DNA was sequenced, highly expressing activated cells could have been over-represented, although no difference in activation and CD3 levels was found between groups. A moderate but significant shortening of TCRB CDR3 length was observed in type 1 diabetes patients in all four CD4+ subsets. PCR may preferentially amplify shorter templates, but because patient and control samples were amplified and corrected together, any resulting skew would affect both groups equally. Naive, central memory and regulatory TCRB repertoires appeared more similar among patients than among healthy donors.

Each donor gave one peripheral blood draw, averaging roughly 120 mL, which was collected into heparinised tubes. Naive, central memory, regulatory and stem cell-like memory CD4+ T cells were sorted on a BD FACSAria II using a panel including CD45RO, CCR7, CD25, CD127, CD95 and CD27. Purity was above 95% for every sorted population. PBMCs were isolated immediately by Lymphoprep density gradient centrifugation and stained directly without culture. To minimize batch effects, samples were stained and sorted in pairs, one healthy donor with one patient per experiment. The High Capacity cDNA Reverse Transcription Kit was used to reverse transcribe all of the isolated RNA, meaning that expressed TCRB transcripts were what got sequenced. Naive, central memory and regulatory T cell samples underwent deep immunoSEQ sequencing, averaging roughly 3.4 million total reads per sample. Sorted cells were lysed in RLT buffer, and RNA was extracted using DNase-treated RNeasy Micro or Mini kits according to cell number. Each cell subset was processed separately to prevent cross-contamination, with patient and healthy donor samples processed together. The immunoSEQ multiplex PCR was used to amplify TCRB sequences from cDNA, generating 87-bp fragments that spanned the CDR3 region. Amplicons were sequenced on the Illumina HiSeq platform. Under the source paper's analysis protocol: Synthetic template baselines were used to correct PCR bias computationally, reads within Hamming distance 2 were collapsed, and singletons that could not be merged were discarded. Reads were aligned against IMGT so that V, D and J genes, CDR3 length and insertions or deletions at six rearrangement sites could be assigned. Clonotype counts were normalized to sorted cell number within each subset before computing true diversity and Gini coefficients with the tcR R package. The overlap coefficient, calculated on TCRB nucleotide sequences, was used to quantify repertoire sharing. Out-of-frame TCRB sequences from naive cells were analyzed to stand in for the pre-selection repertoire. TCRdb limited this immuneACCESS table to in-frame rearrangements with V and J called. A share of clones is missing; checked studies link under half to unresolved V genes, and the rest is unexplained. Clonal size and the V and J genes are those of that table, whereas D and trimming came from the DNA. The sample table holds 150,000 to 200,000 clones, of which roughly 63% were seen once. The top ten clonotypes cover around 0.08% of the sample.

A remark on this clone: This clone's antigen is unknown. Per-nucleotide qualities are absent, and no much larger clonotype sits a single base away.

This TCR derives from a man younger than 40 with type 1 diabetes. The sample comprised naive CD4+ T cells from blood. The meaning of the sample's cell subset or site label: true naive CD4+ T cells.

The CDR3 is CASSRRDDEKLFF. The nucleotides are TGTGCCAGCAGCCGCAGGGACGATGAAAAACTGTTTTTT. Recombination connected TRBV9 to TRBJ1-4; TRBD1 is perhaps the D gene, given 5 matching bases. Looking up the germline V gene yields CDR1 SGDLS and CDR2 YYNGEE. Inclusive of the bounding cysteine and phenylalanine, the CDR3 is 13 residues long. Here the CDR3 DNA is all that survives: 39 bases in frame from base 1. V is shortened by 4 bases, J by 6 bases, and the region joining them spans 10 bases.